The rows below give T cell receptor beta chains drawn from one sample of a study of T cell changes during pregnancy in multiple sclerosis. Using immunoSEQ multiplex PCR, the repertoire was profiled, and TCRdb retains in-frame clones only, with some absent. The table has around 100,000 clones, 92% seen once. This sample comprised peripheral blood, obtained after pregnancy. The receptors shown here come from a female donor with multiple sclerosis, enrolled in a pregnancy study. CDR3s include the opening cysteine and the closing phenylalanine or tryptophan. The order of the fields is V gene, J gene, clone size, D gene, CDR3 protein, CDR3 DNA. A D gene is named only where the DNA matches it firmly. The size of a clone is reported for some rows only, either as once, few or many, or as a class for expanded clones.

TRBV5-1	TRBJ2-1	once	TRBD2	CASSDRGGTNEQFF	TGCGCCAGCAGCGACCGGGGGGGAACGAATGAGCAGTTCTTC
TRBV5-1	TRBJ2-7	NA	TRBD2	CASSFSGTTYEQYF	TGCGCCAGCAGCTTTAGCGGGACGACCTACGAGCAGTACTTC
TRBV30	TRBJ2-1	NA	NA	CAWGEADEQFF	TGTGCCTGGGGGGAAGCGGATGAGCAGTTCTTC
TRBV9	TRBJ1-2	NA	TRBD1	CASSVAQGAGGYTF	TGTGCCAGCAGCGTAGCTCAGGGGGCTGGTGGCTACACCTTC
TRBV9	TRBJ1-2	NA	TRBD1	CASSVRQGDLYGYTF	TGTGCCAGCAGCGTACGTCAGGGGGATCTTTATGGCTACACCTTC
TRBV5-1	TRBJ2-7	NA	NA	CASSSTQNYEQYF	TGCGCCAGCAGCTCGACACAGAACTACGAGCAGTACTTC
TRBV2	TRBJ2-1	NA	TRBD2	CATLAGAEQFF	TGTGCCACATTAGCGGGAGCTGAGCAGTTCTTC
TRBV18	TRBJ2-2	NA	TRBD1	CASSRDSFTGELFF	TGTGCCAGCTCCCGGGACAGCTTCACCGGGGAGCTGTTTTTT
TRBV4-2	TRBJ2-3	NA	NA	CASSQDGGQITDTQYF	TGTGCCAGCAGCCAAGACGGGGGACAGATCACAGATACGCAGTATTTT
TRBV19	TRBJ1-1	few	NA	CASSKWETTEAFF	TGTGCCAGTAGTAAGTGGGAGACCACTGAAGCTTTCTTT
TRBV19	TRBJ2-2	NA	TRBD1	CASRRDRYTGELFF	TGTGCCAGTAGACGGGACAGGTACACCGGGGAGCTGTTTTTT
TRBV9	TRBJ2-3	NA	NA	CASSGSLTGEIGGTDTQYF	TGTGCCAGCAGCGGCTCCCTAACGGGAGAGATAGGGGGCACAGATACGCAGTATTTT
TRBV7-2	TRBJ1-2	NA	NA	CASSLAGATYGYTF	TGTGCCAGCAGCTTAGCAGGGGCCACCTATGGCTACACCTTC
TRBV30	TRBJ1-5	NA	NA	CAWNRDSNQPQHF	TGTGCCTGGAACAGGGATAGCAATCAGCCCCAGCATTTT
TRBV5-1	TRBJ2-1	NA	NA	CASSLDPSRDEQFF	TGCGCCAGCAGCTTGGACCCCAGCCGGGATGAGCAGTTCTTC
TRBV29-1	TRBJ2-3	NA	NA	CSARVRSSTDTQYF	TGCAGCGCCCGGGTCCGCTCCAGCACAGATACGCAGTATTTT
TRBV18	TRBJ2-3	NA	NA	CASSPGGGPVTDTQYF	TGTGCCAGCTCACCAGGGGGGGGCCCAGTCACAGATACGCAGTATTTT
TRBV28	TRBJ1-2	NA	NA	CASRATGRSDGYTF	TGTGCCAGCAGGGCGACGGGAAGGAGCGATGGCTACACCTTC
TRBV18	TRBJ2-3	NA	NA	CASSPWLGGPDTQYF	TGTGCCAGCTCACCATGGCTTGGCGGGCCAGATACGCAGTATTTT
TRBV12-2	TRBJ2-3	NA	NA	CASRLLAPSTDTQYF	TGTGCAAGTCGCTTACTAGCGCCCAGCACAGATACGCAGTATTTT
TRBV19	TRBJ1-2	NA	NA	CASSIIYGAYGYTF	TGTGCCAGTAGTATCATCTATGGGGCCTATGGCTACACCTTC
TRBV5-6	TRBJ2-7	NA	TRBD1	CASSPTGQGSYEQYF	TGTGCCAGCAGCCCGACGGGACAGGGCAGCTACGAGCAGTACTTC
TRBV5-4	TRBJ2-7	NA	NA	CASSLQGSSYEQYF	TGTGCCAGCAGCTTGCAGGGGAGCTCCTACGAGCAGTACTTC
TRBV7-6	TRBJ2-7	once	TRBD1	CASSSFGQGEQYF	TGTGCCAGCAGCTCATTCGGACAGGGAGAGCAGTACTTC
TRBV7-9	TRBJ2-1	NA	NA	CASSPLGLLTSYNEQFF	TGTGCCAGCAGCCCCTTGGGGCTCCTCACCTCCTACAATGAGCAGTTCTTC
TRBV18	TRBJ1-5	NA	NA	CASSLGPDRNQPQHF	TGTGCCAGCTCACTAGGTCCGGACAGAAATCAGCCCCAGCATTTT
TRBV9	TRBJ1-6	NA	NA	CASSPSDSSYNSPLHF	TGTGCCAGCAGCCCTTCCGACAGCTCCTATAATTCACCCCTCCACTTT
TRBV2	TRBJ2-5	NA	TRBD1	CASRGTGEKTQYF	TGTGCCAGCAGGGGGACAGGGGAGAAGACCCAGTACTTC
TRBV2	TRBJ1-4	NA	NA	CASSEGSGWFF	TGTGCCAGCAGTGAAGGGAGTGGCTGGTTTTTT
TRBV6-5	TRBJ2-7	once	NA	CASSYSRGAGEQYF	TGTGCCAGCAGTTACTCCCGCGGAGCCGGCGAGCAGTACTTC
TRBV6-6	TRBJ2-7	NA	TRBD1	CASSYNRGYEQYF	TGTGCCAGCAGTTACAACAGGGGCTACGAGCAGTACTTC
TRBV6-1	TRBJ2-1	NA	TRBD2	CASSETSGGYNEQFF	TGTGCCAGCAGTGAGACGTCCGGGGGGTACAATGAGCAGTTCTTC
TRBV5-1	TRBJ2-1	NA	TRBD2	CASSLANSLAGRSYNEQFF	TGCGCCAGCAGCTTGGCCAACAGTCTAGCGGGCCGCTCCTACAATGAGCAGTTCTTC
TRBV7-9	TRBJ1-1	NA	NA	CASSLGHPNTEAFF	TGTGCCAGCAGCTTGGGACACCCAAACACTGAAGCTTTCTTT
TRBV7-2	TRBJ2-7	NA	TRBD2	CASSLTSGGAYEQYF	TGTGCCAGCAGCTTGACTAGCGGGGGGGCCTACGAGCAGTACTTC
TRBV11-2	TRBJ1-2	NA	TRBD1	CASTDTTGIYGYTF	TGTGCCAGCACCGACACGACAGGGATATATGGCTACACCTTC
TRBV18	TRBJ1-6	NA	TRBD1	CASSPQDRDYNSPLHF	TGTGCCAGCTCACCTCAGGACAGGGATTATAATTCACCCCTCCACTTT
TRBV9	TRBJ2-3	NA	TRBD2	CASSDPTSGSDSTDTQYF	TGTGCCAGCAGCGACCCGACTAGCGGGTCCGACTCCACAGATACGCAGTATTTT
TRBV5-1	TRBJ2-3	once	TRBD1	CASSAGQVDQGDTQYF	TGCGCCAGCAGCGCGGGACAGGTCGACCAGGGGGATACGCAGTATTTT
TRBV4-3	TRBJ1-4	NA	TRBD1	CASSQDGTGGTEKLFF	TGCGCCAGCAGCCAAGATGGGACAGGTGGGACCGAAAAACTGTTTTTT
TRBV23-1	TRBJ1-4	NA	NA	CASSQSAEKLFF	TGCGCCAGCAGTCAATCGGCTGAAAAACTGTTTTTT
TRBV2	TRBJ2-2	NA	NA	CASSVEVRTGELFF	TGTGCCAGCAGTGTAGAGGTCCGGACCGGGGAGCTGTTTTTT
TRBV5-1	TRBJ2-7	NA	TRBD2	CASSYGLAGTYEQYF	TGCGCCAGCAGCTACGGGCTAGCGGGCACCTACGAGCAGTACTTC
TRBV27	TRBJ1-5	NA	NA	CASSLSVKNSCIYSNQPQHF	TGTGCCAGCAGCCTCTCGGTGAAAAACTCCTGTATTTATAGCAATCAGCCCCAGCATTTT
TRBV5-7	TRBJ2-7	NA	NA	CASSLPEQLIYEQYF	TGTGCCAGCAGCCTTCCCGAACAGCTGATCTACGAGCAGTACTTC
TRBV11-1	TRBJ2-1	NA	TRBD2	CASSATLAGGYNEQFF	TGTGCCAGCAGCGCCACCCTAGCGGGGGGTTACAATGAGCAGTTCTTC
TRBV7-3	TRBJ2-2	once	TRBD1	CASSLRAGQGVTGELFF	TGTGCCAGCAGCTTAAGGGCAGGACAGGGGGTGACCGGGGAGCTGTTTTTT
TRBV14	TRBJ1-2	NA	NA	CASSQEHNYGYTF	TGTGCCAGCAGCCAAGAACACAACTATGGCTACACCTTC
TRBV5-4	TRBJ1-1	NA	NA	CASSLGQPKNPEAFF	TGTGCCAGCAGCTTGGGACAGCCAAAAAATCCGGAAGCTTTCTTT
TRBV7-2	TRBJ2-7	NA	TRBD1	CASSIFGTEDYEQYF	TGTGCCAGCAGCATATTCGGGACAGAGGACTACGAGCAGTACTTC
TRBV4-1	TRBJ2-1	NA	NA	CASSQMGGYNEQFF	TGCGCCAGCAGCCAAATGGGGGGTTACAATGAGCAGTTCTTC
TRBV27	TRBJ1-2	NA	NA	CASSGKGINYGYTF	TGTGCCAGCAGTGGGAAGGGGATTAACTATGGCTACACCTTC